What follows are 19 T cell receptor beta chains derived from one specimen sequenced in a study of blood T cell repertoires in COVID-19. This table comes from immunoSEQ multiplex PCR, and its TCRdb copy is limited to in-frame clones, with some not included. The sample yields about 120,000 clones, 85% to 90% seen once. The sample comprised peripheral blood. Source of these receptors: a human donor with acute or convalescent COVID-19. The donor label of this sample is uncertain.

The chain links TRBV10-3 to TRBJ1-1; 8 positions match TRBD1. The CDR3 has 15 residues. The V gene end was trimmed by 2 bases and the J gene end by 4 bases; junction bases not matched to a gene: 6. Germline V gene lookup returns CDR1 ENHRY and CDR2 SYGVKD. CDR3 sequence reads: CAISETTGAITEAFF. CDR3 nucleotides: TGTGCCATCAGTGAGACGACAGGGGCTATCACTGAAGCTTTCTTT.

The CDR3 sequence is CASSRIQQIGSPLHF. CDR3 nucleotide sequence: TGTGCCAGCAGCCGGATCCAACAGATTGGGTCGCCCCTCCACTTT. The chain has TRBV7-2 and TRBJ1-6; D remains ambiguous. This CDR3 has 15 amino acids. Germline V gives CDR1 SGHTA, CDR2 FQGNSA. V lost 5 bases and J 13 bases, leaving 21 bases between the germline ends.

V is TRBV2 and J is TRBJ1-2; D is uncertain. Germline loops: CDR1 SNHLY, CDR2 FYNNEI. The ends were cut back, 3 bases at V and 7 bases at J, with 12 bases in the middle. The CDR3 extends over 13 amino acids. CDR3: CASSDRRVVGYTF. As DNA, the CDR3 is TGTGCCAGCAGTGATAGGAGGGTTGTTGGCTACACCTTC.

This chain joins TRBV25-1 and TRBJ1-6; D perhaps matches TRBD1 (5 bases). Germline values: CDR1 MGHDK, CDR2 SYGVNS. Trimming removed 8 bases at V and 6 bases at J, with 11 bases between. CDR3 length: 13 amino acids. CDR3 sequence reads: CASGWGGNSPLHF. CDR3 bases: TGTGCCAGCGGGTGGGGGGGTAATTCACCCCTCCACTTT.

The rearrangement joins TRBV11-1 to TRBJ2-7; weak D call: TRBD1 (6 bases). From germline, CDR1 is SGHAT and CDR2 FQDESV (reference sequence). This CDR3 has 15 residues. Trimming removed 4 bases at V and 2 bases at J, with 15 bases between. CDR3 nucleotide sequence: TGTGCCAGCAGCTACGCTTCGGGACAAGCCTACGAGCAGTACTTC. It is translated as CASSYASGQAYEQYF.

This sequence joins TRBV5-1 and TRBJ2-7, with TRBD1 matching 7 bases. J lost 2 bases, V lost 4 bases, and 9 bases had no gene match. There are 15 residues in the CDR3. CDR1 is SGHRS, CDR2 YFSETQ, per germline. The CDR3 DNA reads TGCGCCAGCAGCCGAATGACAGGGTCCACCTACGAGCAGTACTTC. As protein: CASSRMTGSTYEQYF.

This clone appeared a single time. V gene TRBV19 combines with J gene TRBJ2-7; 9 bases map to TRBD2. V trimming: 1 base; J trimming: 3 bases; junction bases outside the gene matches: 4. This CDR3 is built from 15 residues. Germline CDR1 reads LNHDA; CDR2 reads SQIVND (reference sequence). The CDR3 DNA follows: TGTGCCAGTAGTATAGCGGGGACTAGCTTCTACGAGCAGTACTTC. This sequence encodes CASSIAGTSFYEQYF.

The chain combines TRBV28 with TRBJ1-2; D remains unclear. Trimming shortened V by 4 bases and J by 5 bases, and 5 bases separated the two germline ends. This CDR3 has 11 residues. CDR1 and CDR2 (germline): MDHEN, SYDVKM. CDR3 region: CASSYEYGYTF. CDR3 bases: TGTGCCAGCAGTTACGAGTATGGCTACACCTTC.

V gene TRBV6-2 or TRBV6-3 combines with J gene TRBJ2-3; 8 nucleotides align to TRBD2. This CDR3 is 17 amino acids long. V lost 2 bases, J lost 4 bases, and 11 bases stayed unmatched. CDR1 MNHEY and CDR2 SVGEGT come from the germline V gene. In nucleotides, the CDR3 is TGTGCCAGCAGTTACACCGGAGGGCGGGAGGTCCCAGATACGCAGTATTTT. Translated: CASSYTGGREVPDTQYF.

CDR3 residues: CSVEYSHYGYTF. In DNA, the CDR3 is TGCAGCGTTGAATATAGTCACTATGGCTACACCTTC. The chain joins TRBV29-1 to TRBJ1-2, with D hard to call. Germline CDR1 reads SQVTM; CDR2 reads ANQGSEA. Between the trimmed V and J ends, which lost 2 bases and 3 bases, there was a span of 7 bases. The CDR3 sequence is 12 residues long.

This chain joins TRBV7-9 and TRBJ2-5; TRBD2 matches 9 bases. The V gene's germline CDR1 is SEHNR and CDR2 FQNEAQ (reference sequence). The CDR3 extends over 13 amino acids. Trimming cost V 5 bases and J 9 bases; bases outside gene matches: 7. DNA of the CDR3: TGTGCCAGCAGCCGTAGCGGGGGAGATCCCCAGTACTTC. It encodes CASSRSGGDPQYF.

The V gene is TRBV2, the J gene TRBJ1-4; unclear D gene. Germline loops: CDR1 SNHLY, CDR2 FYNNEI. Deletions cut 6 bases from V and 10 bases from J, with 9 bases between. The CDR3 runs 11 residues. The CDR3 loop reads CASSPSRKLFF. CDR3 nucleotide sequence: TGTGCCAGCAGCCCTAGTCGAAAACTGTTTTTT.

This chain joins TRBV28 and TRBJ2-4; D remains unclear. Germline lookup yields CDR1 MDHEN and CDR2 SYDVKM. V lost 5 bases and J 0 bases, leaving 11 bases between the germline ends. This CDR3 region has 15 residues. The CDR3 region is CASSPVRLAKNIQYF. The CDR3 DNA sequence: TGTGCCAGCAGTCCGGTCCGTCTAGCCAAAAACATTCAGTACTTC.

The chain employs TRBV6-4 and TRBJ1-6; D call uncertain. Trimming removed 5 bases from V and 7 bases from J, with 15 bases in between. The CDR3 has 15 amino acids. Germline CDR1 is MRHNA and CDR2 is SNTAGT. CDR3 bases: TGTGCCAGCAGTCCTCGACACTCAGGAAATTCACCCCTCCACTTT. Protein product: CASSPRHSGNSPLHF.

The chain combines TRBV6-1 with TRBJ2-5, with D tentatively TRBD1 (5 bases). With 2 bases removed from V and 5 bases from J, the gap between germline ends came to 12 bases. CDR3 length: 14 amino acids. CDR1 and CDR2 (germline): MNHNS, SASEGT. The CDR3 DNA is TGTGCCAGCAGTGAAAATTGGCAGGGTGAGACCCAGTACTTC. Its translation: CASSENWQGETQYF.

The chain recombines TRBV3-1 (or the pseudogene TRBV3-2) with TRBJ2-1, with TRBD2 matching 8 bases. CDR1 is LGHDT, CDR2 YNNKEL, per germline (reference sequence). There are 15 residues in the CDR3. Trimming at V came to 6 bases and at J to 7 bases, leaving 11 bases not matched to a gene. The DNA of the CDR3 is TGTGCCAGCAGGCCTCCGGGGGGGGCCAGTAATGAGCAGTTCTTC. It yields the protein CASRPPGGASNEQFF.

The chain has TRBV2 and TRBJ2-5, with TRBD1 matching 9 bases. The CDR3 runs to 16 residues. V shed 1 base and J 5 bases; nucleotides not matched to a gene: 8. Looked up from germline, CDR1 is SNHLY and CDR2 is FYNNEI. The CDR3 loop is CASSEGGQGFEETQYF. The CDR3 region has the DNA TGTGCCAGCAGTGAAGGTGGACAGGGGTTCGAGGAGACCCAGTACTTC.

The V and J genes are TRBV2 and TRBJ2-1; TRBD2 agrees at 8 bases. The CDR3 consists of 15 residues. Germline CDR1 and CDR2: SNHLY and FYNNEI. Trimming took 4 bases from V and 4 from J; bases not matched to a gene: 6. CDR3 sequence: CASSATSGNYNEQFF. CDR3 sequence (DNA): TGTGCCAGCAGTGCAACTAGCGGTAATTACAATGAGCAGTTCTTC.

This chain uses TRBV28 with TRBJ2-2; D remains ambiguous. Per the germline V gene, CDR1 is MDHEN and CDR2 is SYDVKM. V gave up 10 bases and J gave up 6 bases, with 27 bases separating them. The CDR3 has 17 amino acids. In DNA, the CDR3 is TGTGCCACCCTGACCCGGAAGACTCCCCTAAGGTCCGGGGAGCTGTTTTTT. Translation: CATLTRKTPLRSGELFF.